A selection of T cell receptor beta chains follows, all from one sample in a study of T-cell memory formation after mild COVID-19. TCRdb analysed the 5' RACE reads with MiXCR anew, one entry per CDR3 protein. This table holds 530,000 or so distinct CDR3 sequences, roughly 17% found once. Material for sequencing was PBMCs or a T cell subset sorted from them (not recorded which). These TCRs come from an adult woman who had mild COVID-19 (a few samples of this study predate the infection). Cell type and time point are not known. Each CDR3 is given with its conserved first and last residue. The D gene is left open where the match is weak. Clone size is given for some rows only: seen once, a few or many times, or a class if the clone is expanded.

CASSLVGPAGYTDTQYF	TGTGCCAGCAGCTTAGTAGGGCCTGCGGGATACACAGATACGCAGTATTTT	.	17	.	TRBJ2-3	TRBV7-8
CASSHPIIQGGGELFF	TGCGCCAGCAGCCATCCTATTATCCAGGGCGGGGGGGAGCTGTTTTTT	.	16	.	TRBJ2-2	TRBV4-1
CASSLPGYSPLHF	TGTGCCAGCTCATTACCGGGGTATTCACCCCTCCACTTT	.	13	.	TRBJ1-6	TRBV18
CASSQASGQASSYNEQFF	TGCGCCAGCAGCCAAGCCTCTGGACAGGCGAGCTCCTACAATGAGCAGTTCTTC	TRBD1	18	.	TRBJ2-1	TRBV4-1
CASSQGREWNSPLHF	TGTGCCAGCAGCCAGGGACGAGAGTGGAATTCACCCCTCCACTTT	.	15	.	TRBJ1-6	TRBV7-9
CASSEAAPGWTYEQYF	TGTGCCAGCAGTGAAGCGGCCCCCGGGTGGACCTACGAGCAGTACTTC	.	16	once	TRBJ2-7	TRBV2
CASSTGGRNEQYF	TGTGCCAGCAGTACAGGGGGCAGAAACGAGCAGTACTTC	TRBD1	13	.	TRBJ2-7	TRBV6-2/TRBV6-3
CSARPTEAFF	TGCAGTGCCCGACCCACTGAAGCTTTCTTT	.	10	few	TRBJ1-1	TRBV20-1
CATSDYRGGGANVLTF	TGTGCCACCAGTGATTATCGGGGTGGCGGGGCCAACGTCCTGACTTTC	.	16	.	TRBJ2-6	TRBV24-1
CASSLYQALDGELFF	TGTGCCAGCAGCCTCTATCAGGCACTTGACGGGGAGCTGTTTTTT	.	15	.	TRBJ2-2	TRBV3-1
CASRRGSRTYGYTF	TGTGCCAGCAGGCGGGGTTCGCGGACCTATGGCTACACCTTC	.	14	.	TRBJ1-2	TRBV5-6
CSALPRGNNEQFF	TGCAGTGCCCTACCGAGGGGTAACAATGAGCAGTTCTTC	.	13	.	TRBJ2-1	TRBV20-1
CASSLTGGYTEAFF	TGTGCCAGCAGCTTAACGGGGGGGTACACTGAAGCTTTCTTT	.	14	many	TRBJ1-1	TRBV4-2
CASSPRGLTQETQYF	TGTGCCAGCAGCCCCAGGGGGCTAACCCAAGAGACCCAGTACTTC	TRBD1	15	.	TRBJ2-5	TRBV7-9
CASSQEYIRETQYF	TGCGCCAGCAGCCAAGAGTACATCCGAGAGACCCAGTACTTC	.	14	.	TRBJ2-5	TRBV4-3
CASSQDMGWRTEAFF	TGTGCCAGCAGCCAAGATATGGGGTGGAGAACTGAAGCTTTCTTT	.	15	few	TRBJ1-1	TRBV14
CASSWTTRRETQYF	TGTGCCAGCAGTTGGACCACAAGACGAGAGACCCAGTACTTC	.	14	few	TRBJ2-5	TRBV7-9
CASSLAGTPNNEQFF	TGCGCCAGCAGCTTAGCCGGGACCCCTAACAATGAGCAGTTCTTC	.	15	few	TRBJ2-1	TRBV5-1
CASSSGPSIAEQYF	TGTGCCAGCAGCTCAGGCCCTAGCATCGCCGAGCAGTACTTC	.	14	few	TRBJ2-7	TRBV11-2
CASSSGQGGVETQYF	TGTGCCAGCAGCTCGGGTCAGGGGGGGGTGGAGACCCAGTACTTC	.	15	.	TRBJ2-5	TRBV11-2
CASSEGGPRNQPQHF	TGTGCCAGCAGTGAAGGGGGGCCAAGGAATCAGCCCCAGCATTTT	.	15	few	TRBJ1-5	TRBV12-3/TRBV12-4
CASSQHTRGTSGYEQYF	TGCGCCAGCAGCCAGCACACAAGGGGGACTAGCGGCTACGAGCAGTACTTC	TRBD2	17	.	TRBJ2-7	TRBV4-1
CASGVKWGDIQYF	TGTGCCAGCGGCGTGAAGTGGGGGGACATTCAGTACTTC	.	13	many	TRBJ2-4	TRBV6-5
CASSPGTSGMSYNEQFF	TGTGCCAGCAGTCCAGGGACTAGCGGGATGTCGTACAATGAGCAGTTCTTC	TRBD2	17	.	TRBJ2-1	TRBV6-6
CASSRGQGLNQPQHF	TGTGCCAGCAGTCGTGGACAGGGCCTCAATCAGCCCCAGCATTTT	TRBD1	15	few	TRBJ1-5	TRBV6-5
CASSFEESWAGASYEQYF	TGTGCCAGCAGCTTCGAGGAGTCGTGGGCAGGGGCGTCCTACGAGCAGTACTTC	.	18	medium-sized	TRBJ2-7	TRBV7-9
CASSVGTGSNQPQHF	TGTGCCAGCAGCGTGGGGACAGGGAGCAATCAGCCCCAGCATTTT	TRBD1	15	.	TRBJ1-5	TRBV9
CATSDADFAGGSYEQYF	TGTGCCACCAGTGATGCCGACTTTGCGGGAGGCTCCTACGAGCAGTACTTC	TRBD2	17	few	TRBJ2-7	TRBV24-1
CASSARVDRRNSPLHF	TGTGCCAGCAGCGCGAGGGTGGACAGGAGGAATTCACCCCTCCACTTT	TRBD1	16	.	TRBJ1-6	TRBV9
CASRTSGLDTQYF	TGCGCCAGCAGAACTAGCGGGTTAGATACGCAGTATTTT	TRBD2	13	few	TRBJ2-3	TRBV5-1
CASSGRTAFNEKLFF	TGTGCCAGCAGCGGCCGGACAGCTTTTAATGAAAAACTGTTTTTT	.	15	few	TRBJ1-4	TRBV6-6
CASSLRGGPSYEQYF	TGTGCCAGCAGTTTACGCGGGGGGCCCTCCTACGAGCAGTACTTC	TRBD2	15	.	TRBJ2-7	TRBV12-3/TRBV12-4
CAISLTGGSSLYRYGYTF	TGTGCCATCAGTTTGACAGGGGGCTCAAGCCTATACCGCTATGGCTACACCTTC	TRBD1	18	.	TRBJ1-2	TRBV10-3
CAGTEFGGETEAFF	TGTGCCGGCACCGAATTCGGTGGGGAAACTGAAGCTTTCTTT	.	14	.	TRBJ1-1	TRBV6-1
CASSLEFGTGGYNEQFF	TGTGCCAGCAGTTTAGAATTCGGGACAGGGGGCTACAATGAGCAGTTCTTC	TRBD1	17	few	TRBJ2-1	TRBV12-3/TRBV12-4
CASSSAGGNTGELFF	TGTGCCAGCAGCTCGGCAGGGGGCAACACCGGGGAGCTGTTTTTT	TRBD1	15	few	TRBJ2-2	TRBV7-7
CASSPQHYGYTF	TGTGCCAGCAGCCCACAGCACTATGGCTACACCTTC	.	12	.	TRBJ1-2	TRBV6-2/TRBV6-3
CASSTYFEQFF	TGTGCCAGCAGCACTTATTTTGAGCAGTTCTTC	.	11	.	TRBJ2-1	TRBV12-3/TRBV12-4
CASSQVAGTATDTQYF	TGCGCCAGCAGCCAAGTAGCTGGTACGGCGACAGATACGCAGTATTTT	.	16	.	TRBJ2-3	TRBV4-1
CASSPPSGQGRNGYTF	TGTGCCAGCAGCCCTCCCTCAGGACAGGGGAGGAATGGCTACACCTTC	TRBD1	16	few	TRBJ1-2	TRBV7-8
CASSVVVGTEAFF	TGTGCCAGCAGCGTAGTTGTCGGGACTGAAGCTTTCTTT	.	13	.	TRBJ1-1	TRBV9
CASSSKTDSGNTIYF	TGTGCCAGCAGCTCGAAGACAGACTCTGGAAACACCATATATTTT	.	15	.	TRBJ1-3	TRBV7-6
CSVLLAGHTDTQYF	TGCAGTGTTCTCCTAGCGGGGCACACAGATACGCAGTATTTT	TRBD2	14	few	TRBJ2-3	TRBV20-1
CASSFGPSQNSPLHF	TGTGCCAGCAGTTTCGGCCCCTCCCAGAATTCACCCCTCCACTTT	.	15	.	TRBJ1-6	TRBV2
CATSDSEQPQHF	TGTGCCACCAGTGATTCGGAGCAGCCCCAGCATTTT	.	12	few	TRBJ1-5	TRBV24-1
CASSLGRQGRGVNEKLFF	TGCGCCAGCAGCTTGGGGCGCCAGGGGAGAGGCGTTAATGAAAAACTGTTTTTT	.	18	many	TRBJ1-4	TRBV5-1
CASKRRGREGTDTQYF	TGTGCCAGCAAAAGACGGGGGCGTGAAGGAACAGATACGCAGTATTTT	.	16	many	TRBJ2-3	TRBV27
CASSQGTGMETQYF	TGTGCCAGCAGCCAAGGGACGGGAATGGAGACCCAGTACTTC	.	14	.	TRBJ2-5	TRBV4-2
CASKNRGGTDTQYF	TGTGCCAGCAAAAACAGGGGGGGAACAGATACGCAGTATTTT	.	14	few	TRBJ2-3	TRBV6-4
CSAPEAGMGTDTQYF	TGCAGTGCTCCTGAGGCGGGAATGGGAACAGATACGCAGTATTTT	.	15	few	TRBJ2-3	TRBV20-1
CASSYGQGSTDTQYF	TGTGCCAGCAGCTACGGACAGGGAAGCACAGATACGCAGTATTTT	TRBD1	15	.	TRBJ2-3	TRBV5-5
CASSEMVNSPLHF	TGTGCCAGCAGTGAAATGGTGAATTCACCCCTCCACTTT	.	13	.	TRBJ1-6	TRBV6-1
CASSLYGTGLHSGANVLTF	TGTGCCAGCAGCTTGTACGGGACAGGCTTACACTCTGGGGCCAACGTCCTGACTTTC	TRBD1	19	few	TRBJ2-6	TRBV5-5
CATSDHGTVTEAFF	TGTGCCACCAGTGACCACGGGACGGTCACTGAAGCTTTCTTT	.	14	.	TRBJ1-1	TRBV24-1